The clone carrying this TCR beta chain was seen a handful of times. Germline values: CDR1 SNHLY, CDR2 FYNNEI. The V and J ends lost 2 bases and 1 base respectively, with 8 bases between them. CDR3 length: 14 amino acids. The data belong to a study of blood T cells in healthy people across ages. Together with a sample-barcoded 5' primer, a J-beta primer mix was included in a second PCR lasting roughly 6 to 12 cycles. One entry per CDR3 protein, called by TCRdb with MiXCR from the 5' RACE reads. The sample has 1.8 million or so distinct CDR3 sequences; about two fifths are singletons. The specimen sequenced was blood. The sequence came from a human donor in good health. This chain uses TRBV2 with TRBJ1-2, with unresolved D. CDR3 sequence: CASSERPINYGYTF. The DNA for the CDR3 is TGTGCCAGCAGTGAACGACCCATTAACTATGGCTACACCTTC.